This section outlines one T cell receptor (beta chain) sequence together with its context. The antigen is unknown. The data originate from a study of identical twins. Trimming shortened V by 7 bases and J by 3 bases, and 13 bases separated the two germline ends. The CDR3 sequence is 14 residues long. The germline gives CDR1 SGHVS, CDR2 FNYEAQ. Broader study findings: Out-of-frame alpha sequences shared by twins were enriched for low generation probability. Analyses of zero insertions could be partly confounded by invariant MAIT and iNKT cells. Models underpredicted monozygotic twin sharing of out-of-frame TCR alpha.

After template switching added a universal primer site, the resulting cDNA carried unique molecular identifiers. TCRdb used MiXCR to reprocess the 5' RACE reads, holding one entry per CDR3 protein. The repertoire consists of 1.5 million or so distinct CDR3 sequences, with roughly a third occurring once and the leading ten covering around 0.25%. Sample: cord blood. This clonotype was obtained from a newborn girl in good health. This chain joins TRBV7-6 and TRBJ1-5; weak D call: TRBD1 (5 bases). CDR3 sequence reads: CASTRAQSNQPQHF. The CDR3 nucleotides are TGTGCCAGCACCAGGGCCCAGTCCAATCAGCCCCAGCATTTT.